These 29 T cell receptor beta chains were sequenced from one sample in a study of OX40 agonist ivuxolimab in advanced cancers. TCRdb keeps only in-frame clones here, not all; method: immunoSEQ multiplex PCR. The top ten hold under 8.5% of the sample, which has under 55,000 clones, less than 90% seen once. The sequencing here drew on CD4+ or CD8+ T cells sorted from blood, taken in a trial of the OX40 agonist ivuxolimab. These TCRs come from an adult with an advanced solid tumor such as melanoma, head and neck, liver or kidney cancer.

The genes are TRBV11-3 and TRBJ2-2; the D gene is possibly TRBD2 (5 bases). V dropped 5 bases and J dropped 2 bases, with 12 bases sitting between them. The CDR3 extends over 15 amino acids. CDR1 is SGHNT and CDR2 is YENEEA in the germline V gene. CDR3 residues: CASSQTRSNTGELFF. Here the CDR3 DNA reads TGTGCCAGCAGCCAAACTAGGTCCAACACCGGGGAGCTGTTTTTT.

CDR3 nucleotides: TGTGCCAGCAGCGTAGGCGACCAGGGGACAGGGGGTGGGGAGCAGTACTTC. It yields the protein CASSVGDQGTGGGEQYF. J is TRBJ2-7 and V is TRBV9; TRBD1 matches at 11 bases. The CDR3 spans 17 residues. Germline V gene data show CDR1 as SGDLS and CDR2 as YYNGEE. With 0 bases clipped from V and 7 bases from J, the junction kept 12 bases outside the gene matches. The variable domain in full, with the rest retrieved from reference TRBV9 and TRBJ2-7, is DSGVTQTPKHLITATGQRVTLRCSPRSGDLSVYWYQQSLDQGLQFLIQYYNGEERAKGNILERFSAQQFPDLHSELNLSSLELGDSALYFCASSVGDQGTGGGEQYFGPGTRLTVT.

V is TRBV28 and J is TRBJ2-7, with D possibly matching TRBD1 (6 bases). Germline CDR1 is MDHEN and CDR2 is SYDVKM. V lost 5 bases to trimming and J lost 9 bases, with 23 bases between them. CDR3 length: 15 residues. Written as DNA, the CDR3 is TGTGCCAGCAGTGGGGCGACAGGTGCTGGCATCGGGCAGTACTTC. This translates into CASSGATGAGIGQYF. Full variable domain (missing parts from reference TRBV28 and TRBJ2-7): DVKVTQSSRYLVKRTGEKVFLECVQDMDHENMFWYRQDPGLGLRLIYFSYDVKMKEKGDIPEGYSVSREKKERFSLILESASTNQTSMYLCASSGATGAGIGQYFGPGTRLTVT.

The V and J genes are TRBV5-1 and TRBJ1-3, with D possibly TRBD1 on 6 matching bases. The CDR3 consists of 18 residues. Germline V gene data show CDR1 as SGHRS and CDR2 as YFSETQ. V was trimmed by 5 bases and J by 0 bases, leaving 21 bases between them. The CDR3 DNA follows: TGCGCCAGCAGGCTCCTAGGGAGGGGGTCCAACTCTGGAAACACCATATATTTT. The encoded protein is CASRLLGRGSNSGNTIYF.

This chain joins TRBV6-5 and TRBJ1-1, with D unresolved. The V gene's germline CDR1 is MNHEY and CDR2 SVGAGI. Trimming removed 6 bases at V and 0 bases at J, with 14 bases between. The CDR3 loop spans 15 amino acids. CDR3 DNA: TGTGCCAGCAGCAACAAGGTAGTAATGAACACTGAAGCTTTCTTT. Translation gives CASSNKVVMNTEAFF.

The V and J genes are TRBV30 and TRBJ1-1; unclear D gene. The CDR3 is 13 residues long. Germline CDR1 GTSNPN, CDR2 SVGIG (reference sequence). Between the trimmed V and J ends, which lost 0 bases and 1 base, there was a span of 6 bases. The CDR3 sequence is CAWSVQENTEAFF. Here the CDR3 DNA reads TGTGCCTGGAGTGTACAAGAGAACACTGAAGCTTTCTTT.

The rearrangement uses TRBV7-8 and TRBJ2-7; D unclear. Trimming pared 4 bases from V and 0 bases from J, leaving 22 bases between. Germline V gene sequence: CDR1 SGHVS, CDR2 FQNEAQ. The CDR3 runs to 18 residues. For the CDR3, the DNA is TGTGCCAGCAGCTCAAACCCAAGAGGACGGGCGAGCTCCTACGAGCAGTACTTC. Its protein is CASSSNPRGRASSYEQYF.

The chain employs TRBV6-6 and TRBJ2-1; the match to TRBD2 covers 10 bases. The CDR3 runs 15 residues. The V gene's germline CDR1 is MNHNY and CDR2 SVGAGI (reference sequence). Trimming cost V 7 bases and J 4 bases; bases outside gene matches: 7. In DNA, the CDR3 is TGTGCCAGCACCAATAGCGGGGGGACTTACAATGAGCAGTTCTTC. This encodes CASTNSGGTYNEQFF.

The J gene is TRBJ1-4, the V gene TRBV6-5, with 7 bases aligning to TRBD1. V gave up 5 bases and J gave up 3 bases; unmatched junction bases: 6. There are 15 residues in the CDR3. Germline CDR1 MNHEY, CDR2 SVGAGI. CDR3 in amino acids: CASSGRQGPNEKLFF. CDR3 bases: TGTGCCAGCAGTGGCCGACAGGGTCCTAATGAAAAACTGTTTTTT.

The CDR3 loop is CASSLYLTGLATEAFF. CDR3 sequence (DNA): TGTGCCAGCAGTTTATATCTTACAGGACTGGCCACTGAAGCTTTCTTT. The gene calls are TRBV27 and TRBJ1-1, with a possible D match to TRBD1 (5 bases). Germline CDR1 and CDR2: MNHEY and SMNVEV (reference sequence). The CDR3 has 16 residues. Trimming took off 1 base at V and 4 bases at J, with 16 bases between the two ends.

This chain links TRBV25-1 with TRBJ1-2; the D gene is possibly TRBD1 (5 bases). V lost 2 bases and J 0 bases, leaving 13 bases between the germline ends. CDR3 length: 16 residues. The germline gives CDR1 MGHDK, CDR2 SYGVNS. The CDR3 reads CASSETGQRTNYGYTF. CDR3 nucleotides: TGTGCCAGCAGTGAAACAGGTCAGAGGACTAACTATGGCTACACCTTC.

The rearrangement uses TRBV6-1 and TRBJ1-5, with TRBD1 matching over 8 bases. Losses at the gene ends were 3 bases for V and 1 base for J; bases not matched to a gene: 2. Germline loops: CDR1 MNHNS, CDR2 SASEGT. CDR3 length: 15 amino acids. CDR3 protein: CASSDRQGSNQPQHF. The CDR3 region has the DNA TGTGCCAGCAGTGACCGACAGGGGAGCAATCAGCCCCAGCATTTT.

Only one count was recorded for this clone. The chain links TRBV21-1 to TRBJ1-1; the DNA was not used to check the table's D call, TRBD1. TRBV21-1 counts as a pseudogene. The CDR3 totals 13 residues. CDR3 amino acids: CASSKGGQAGAFF. The CDR3 DNA follows: TGTGCCAGCAGCAAGGGAGGACAGGCGGGAGCTTTCTTT.

The gene calls are TRBV27 and TRBJ2-7; D is perhaps TRBD1 (6 bases). V lost 4 bases, J lost 2 bases, and 15 bases lay in between. Per the germline V gene, CDR1 is MNHEY and CDR2 is SMNVEV (reference sequence). CDR3 length: 15 amino acids. CDR3 nucleotides: TGTGCCAGCAGTTCGTCTTGGGACACGACCTACGAGCAGTACTTC. Protein product: CASSSSWDTTYEQYF.

This clone was picked up one time. This rearrangement joins TRBV2 to TRBJ1-1; tentatively, D is TRBD1 (6 bases). V was cut by 1 base and J by 6 bases, with 12 bases left in between. This CDR3 is 14 amino acids long. Germline loops: CDR1 SNHLY, CDR2 FYNNEI. The CDR3 nucleotides read TGTGCCAGCAGTGAAGGCAGGGGAGTCTCTGAAGCTTTCTTT. It codes for CASSEGRGVSEAFF. Full variable domain (outside the CDR3, taken from reference TRBV2 and TRBJ1-1): EPEVTQTPSHQVTQMGQEVILRCVPISNHLYFYWYRQILGQKVEFLVSFYNNEISEKSEIFDDQFSVERPDGSNFTLKIRSTKLEDSAMYFCASSEGRGVSEAFFGQGTRLTVV.

The chain is built from TRBV30 and TRBJ1-3; no clear D. CDR3 size: 15 residues. The germline CDR1 and CDR2 sequences are GTSNPN and SVGIG (reference sequence). The germline V and J ends were trimmed by 2 bases and 0 bases, with 11 bases remaining between them. CDR3 DNA: TGTGCCTGGAGTCGGTTACTAGGCTCTGGAAACACCATATATTTT. Its protein is CAWSRLLGSGNTIYF.

This rearrangement joins TRBV7-8 to TRBJ1-1, with a tentative D call TRBD1 (6 bases). V was shortened by 4 bases and J by 0 bases, with 9 bases between the two germline ends. Per the germline V gene, CDR1 is SGHVS and CDR2 is FQNEAQ. The CDR3 sequence is 14 residues long. The CDR3, as DNA: TGTGCCAGCAGCTCGGACAGCCTGAACACTGAAGCTTTCTTT. Encoded protein: CASSSDSLNTEAFF.

The V gene is TRBV2, the J gene TRBJ1-4; D gene uncertain. The CDR3 covers 14 residues. Germline V lookup: CDR1 SNHLY, CDR2 FYNNEI. Trimming left V 1 base short and J 4 bases short, with 7 bases between. In nucleotides, the CDR3 is TGTGCCAGCAGTGAAGGATCCCTTAATGAAAAACTGTTTTTT. Protein sequence: CASSEGSLNEKLFF.

CDR3 sequence reads: CASSLEVPVDTEAFF. CDR3 in DNA: TGCGCCAGCAGCTTGGAGGTACCCGTAGACACTGAAGCTTTCTTT. This chain connects TRBV5-1 to TRBJ1-1; D not certain. CDR3 length: 15 amino acids. Germline V gene sequence: CDR1 SGHRS, CDR2 YFSETQ. V was shortened by 0 bases and J by 3 bases, with 12 bases between the two germline ends.

This chain connects TRBV2 to TRBJ1-2; D is undetermined. The CDR3 runs 14 residues. Germline V CDR1 and CDR2: SNHLY, FYNNEI. The V end was cut by 5 bases, the J end by 5 bases, with 15 bases between. CDR3 residues: CASSPDSERYGYTF. For the CDR3, the DNA is TGTGCCAGCAGTCCCGACTCGGAAAGGTATGGCTACACCTTC.

The V and J genes are TRBV5-1 and TRBJ2-5; TRBD1 or TRBD2 may be the D gene (5 bases each). The germline V gene encodes CDR1 SGHRS and CDR2 YFSETQ. V was cut by 3 bases and J by 3 bases, with 15 bases left in between. The CDR3 covers 15 residues. CDR3 amino acids: CASSSIRGDEETQYF. CDR3 in DNA: TGCGCCAGCAGCTCTATAAGGGGAGACGAAGAGACCCAGTACTTC.

The CDR3 region has the DNA TGCAGTGCTGGCAAAGAGACCCAGTACTTC. Amino acids: CSAGKETQYF. The chain uses TRBV20-1 and TRBJ2-5, with unresolved D. Trimming took off 5 bases at V and 3 bases at J, with 4 bases between the two ends. The germline V gene has CDR1 DFQATT and CDR2 SNEGSKA (reference sequence). The CDR3 length is 10 residues.

V and J are TRBV5-1 and TRBJ2-1; possibly TRBD1 or TRBD2 for D (5 bases each). The CDR3 runs to 14 residues. V lost 5 bases and J 10 bases, leaving 19 bases between the germline ends. CDR1 and CDR2 (germline): SGHRS, YFSETQ. The CDR3 is CASRSDMGDGEQFF. The CDR3 nucleotides read TGCGCCAGCAGGAGTGACATGGGGGACGGAGAGCAGTTCTTC.

This chain links TRBV18 with TRBJ2-3; D is undetermined. Trimming took off 5 bases at V and 1 base at J, with 7 bases between the two ends. This CDR3 region has 13 residues. Germline V gene sequence: CDR1 KGHSH, CDR2 LQKENI. For the CDR3, the DNA is TGTGCCAGCTCAATGGTCCGCACAGATACGCAGTATTTT. The encoded protein is CASSMVRTDTQYF.

The genes are TRBV5-1 and TRBJ2-2, with D possibly being TRBD2 (5 bases). Germline CDR1 is SGHRS and CDR2 is YFSETQ. V lost 2 bases and J lost 6, with 11 bases in between. The CDR3 length is 14 residues. CDR3 nucleotides: TGCGCCAGCAGCTTAGTTGAGGGCGCCGGGGAGCTGTTTTTT. Protein sequence: CASSLVEGAGELFF. The variable domain in full, completed from reference TRBV5-1 and TRBJ2-2, reads KAGVTQTPRYLIKTRGQQVTLSCSPISGHRSVSWYQQTPGQGLQFLFEYFSETQRNKGNFPGRFSGRQFSNSRSEMNVSTLELGDSALYLCASSLVEGAGELFFGEGSRLTVL.

The chain carries TRBV12-5 and TRBJ2-2; D gene unclear. Germline V gene lookup returns CDR1 LGHNT and CDR2 FRNRAP. This CDR3 comprises 14 residues. Trimming stripped 7 bases from V and 4 bases from J, with 13 bases between. The CDR3 region has the DNA TGTGCTAGTGTTCGGTCCCCGAGCACCGGGGAGCTGTTTTTT. It is translated as CASVRSPSTGELFF.

The chain carries TRBV20-1 and TRBJ1-2, with no clear D. This CDR3 has 10 residues. The ends were cut back, 5 bases at V and 8 bases at J, with 9 bases in the middle. Germline V lookup: CDR1 DFQATT, CDR2 SNEGSKA (reference sequence). Here the CDR3 reads CSADHFGYTF. Here the CDR3 DNA reads TGCAGTGCTGACCACTTCGGCTACACCTTC.

In its sample, this clone was seen once. The rearrangement uses TRBV7-7 and TRBJ2-2; D not certain. V was pared by 5 bases and J by 8 bases, with 12 bases between. This CDR3 contains 13 residues. Germline V gene sequence: CDR1 SSHAT, CDR2 FNYEAQ (reference sequence). The CDR3 region is CASSTTAVGELFF. The CDR3 nucleotides read TGTGCCAGCAGCACCACGGCTGTTGGGGAGCTGTTTTTT.

The gene calls are TRBV18 and TRBJ2-1; 7 positions match TRBD1. Germline V gene sequence: CDR1 KGHSH, CDR2 LQKENI. The junction had 5 bases not matched to a gene; V was cut back by 5 bases and J by 7 bases. The CDR3 length is 13 residues. The CDR3 loop is CASSSTGKNEQFF. In nucleotides, the CDR3 is TGTGCCAGCTCATCGACAGGGAAAAATGAGCAGTTCTTC.